The T cell receptor (beta chain) under discussion was sequenced for a study of CD8+ T cells in alopecia areata (dated by TCRdb to the late 2010s). Background on the whole study: Treated patients were enrolled in an open-label pilot trial of oral tofacitinib, 5 to 10 mg twice daily, for moderate-to-severe alopecia areata. Tofacitinib was given for 6 to 18 months, followed by 6 months of follow-up off drug to assess delayed response and recurrence. Disease severity in treated patients was measured with the SALT score, which quantifies the percentage of affected scalp surface area. The study used high-throughput TCRbeta sequencing to examine T cell clonal expansion in alopecia areata, in both the C3H/HeJ mouse model and human patients. On the human side, TCRbeta sequencing was run on scalp tissue and on sorted CD4+ and CD8+ peripheral blood T cells from healthy controls and from alopecia areata patients with either patchy or totalis/universalis disease. Patients on tofacitinib were biopsied at baseline and after 4 and 24 weeks of treatment, and several of the patients also had a later scalp biopsy. Scalp clonality was compared among normal scalp (n=4), patchy alopecia areata scalp (n=8), and alopecia totalis/universalis scalp (n=8). RNA was extracted with the PAXgene miRNA kit for fixed scalp, the miRNeasy kit for PBMCs, and the RNeasy kit for mouse skin. TCRbeta CDR3 regions were amplified by immunoSEQ multiplex PCR with 35 Vbeta forward and 13 Jbeta reverse primers.

General findings and caveats noted by the study authors: During tofacitinib treatment, many expanded lesional clones stuck around in both scalp and blood, and this persistence may partly explain why relapse happens after treatment is stopped. Compared with normal scalp, lesional scalp, particularly in alopecia totalis/universalis, had higher clonality and more expanded CD8+ clones, which suggests antigenic drive. Scalp TCR repertoire analysis is complicated because resident alphabeta T cells in normal human skin are also sequenced, whereas mouse skin is dominated by gammadelta T cells. Because the treated cohort was small and had only one nonresponder, larger studies are needed to examine links between baseline CD8+ expansion and response. Scalp clonality and the number of expanded CD8+ clones among the top 100 scalp clones were significantly decreased by tofacitinib. TCR sequences shared between patients were less clear than in mice, possibly partly because of HLA diversity in the patient population.

The CDR3 spans 16 residues, from the cysteine through the phenylalanine. The read is trimmed to its CDR3 DNA, 48 bases read in frame from base 1. V and J lose 0 bases and 0 bases, and a span of 10 bases separates them. From the germline V gene, CDR1 is SGHRS and CDR2 is YFSETQ. The sample's treatment or condition label is to be understood as: oral pan-JAK inhibitor, 5-10 mg twice daily. From alopecia areata patients, peripheral blood was collected along with lesional scalp punch biopsies. PBMCs were separated by density centrifugation and stained for CD3, CD4 and CD8, after which CD4+ and CD8+ T cells were sorted on a FACSAria. To prepare the library, the immunoSEQ multiplex PCR assay was applied. RNA was extracted from all samples and reverse transcribed into cDNA as template for TCR sequencing. First-strand cDNA was synthesized using SuperScript III with a 2:1 mix of oligo-dT and random hexamers. A synthetic immune receptor repertoire was used to assess amplification bias, and residual bias was removed computationally. The source study handled its data this way. After raw reads were preprocessed to remove errors, the CDR3 was defined following IMGT conventions as running from the conserved cysteine to phenylalanine. To get clonality, Shannon entropy was normalized by log2 of the number of productive unique TCRs and the result was subtracted from 1. Whether each scalp clone was CD4 or CD8 was inferred by checking scalp TCRbeta sequences against the CD4 and CD8 repertoires from sorted blood. The immuneACCESS repertoire file appears here via TCRdb, limited to in-frame rearrangements. These files lack a portion of the clones; in checked studies, under half of the deficit traces to unresolved V genes, and the cause of the others is not known. That table supplies the V and J calls and clone size; D and trimming were determined from the DNA. Recorded for this sample are more than 200,000 clones; approximately 40% of them occurred a single time. The ten most abundant clones make up roughly 2.8% of the sample.

Points on this clone: What this receptor recognizes is not known. It has no much larger one-base neighbor in the sample; base qualities were not kept.

This sequence originates from a human donor with alopecia areata. In this chain, TRBV5-1 is recombined with TRBJ2-1; 5 matching bases give a weak D call of TRBD2. The sample here was CD4+ T cells sorted from blood, taken at approximately week 39, from a patient treated with tofacitinib. DNA sequence: TGCGCCAGCAGCTTGGACGGGGTAAGCTCCTACAATGAGCAGTTCTTC. Translated, this is CASSLDGVSSYNEQFF.